This T cell receptor beta chain was documented in a study of T cells in Graves' hyperthyroidism and ophthalmopathy. This clonotype has a count of ten or more. The V end was cut by 7 bases, the J end by 1 base, with 10 bases between. This CDR3 comprises 13 residues. The study based diagnoses on clinical symptoms, serum thyroxine and TRAb, thyroid ultrasound and orbital computed tomography. Amplified TCR beta CDR3 regions came from RNA transcripts. The TCR CDR3 was amplified in a first-round RT-PCR using the HTBI primer set. One entry per CDR3 protein results from TCRdb running MiXCR on the multiplex PCR reads. The data show about 270,000 distinct CDR3 sequences, with around 25% seen just once and approximately 32% held by the top ten.

The TCR originated in a woman aged 40 to 50 with Graves' ophthalmopathy. The sample comprised blood. The rearrangement joins TRBV12-3 or TRBV12-4 to TRBJ1-1; D not certain. Here the CDR3 reads CASTPSQNTEAFF. The CDR3 DNA sequence: TGTGCCAGCACCCCGTCGCAGAACACTGAAGCTTTCTTT.